The 12 T cell receptor beta chains below were found in one sample sequenced in a study of EBV T-cell therapy then PD-1 blockade in nasopharyngeal carcinoma. Treatment in this sample: AdE1-LMPpoly-expanded autologous EBV-specific T-cell therapy followed by anti-PD-1 nivolumab. Profiled with immunoSEQ multiplex PCR; TCRdb holds only in-frame clones, not every one. Here the sample spans about 17,000 clones, around four fifths being singletons. The antigens for these receptors are not known. The specimen comprised CD8+ T cells from blood, sampled at day 0 from a patient whose treatment included autologous EBV-specific T cells and nivolumab. The receptors here all came from a middle-aged man with nasopharyngeal carcinoma.

The chain links TRBV28 to TRBJ2-5, with D tentatively TRBD1 or TRBD2 (5 bases each). V was shortened by 6 bases and J by 1 base, with 15 bases between the two germline ends. The CDR3 spans 15 residues. In germline, CDR1 is MDHEN, CDR2 SYDVKM. CDR3 in amino acids: CASSLGAVIQETQYF. CDR3 DNA sequence: TGTGCCAGCAGCCTCGGGGCAGTCATCCAAGAGACCCAGTACTTC.

The chain combines TRBV6-2 or TRBV6-3 with TRBJ2-2; D is uncertain. Germline CDR1 reads MNHEY; CDR2 reads SVGEGT. Trimming left V 2 bases short and J 0 bases short, with 19 bases between. The CDR3 length is 19 residues. The CDR3 reads CASSYHLTPQTANTGELFF. In nucleotides, the CDR3 is TGTGCCAGCAGTTACCACCTCACTCCCCAGACCGCGAACACCGGGGAGCTGTTTTTT.

V usage is TRBV24-1 and J usage is TRBJ1-2, with TRBD1 identical over 10 bases. Germline assignment: CDR1 KGHDR and CDR2 SFDVKD. This CDR3 is built from 15 residues. V gave up 3 bases and J gave up 4 bases; unmatched junction bases: 4. The CDR3 loop reads CATSDATGGRYGYTF. As DNA, the CDR3 is TGTGCCACCAGTGATGCGACAGGGGGCCGCTATGGCTACACCTTC.

CDR3 in amino acids: CASSSGHSNQPQHF. The CDR3 nucleotides read TGTGCCAGCAGTTCAGGACATTCCAATCAGCCCCAGCATTTT. The rearrangement uses TRBV27 and TRBJ1-5; D perhaps matches TRBD1 (5 bases). The CDR3 length is 14 residues. From germline, CDR1 is MNHEY and CDR2 SMNVEV (reference sequence). V was clipped by 4 bases and J by 3 bases, with 10 bases between them.

This clone is judged medium-sized. The chain is built from TRBV27 and TRBJ2-2; TRBD1 matches at 10 bases. The CDR3 consists of 15 residues. In germline, CDR1 is MNHEY, CDR2 SMNVEV (reference sequence). Trimming took 4 bases from V and 6 from J; bases not matched to a gene: 5. CDR3: CASSSTGGAPGELFF. DNA for the CDR3: TGTGCCAGCAGTTCGACAGGGGGCGCCCCCGGGGAGCTGTTTTTT.

The V and J genes are TRBV4-1 and TRBJ2-4; D not certain. V lost 0 bases, J lost 7 bases, and 13 bases lay in between. Germline V gene sequence: CDR1 MGHRA, CDR2 YSYEKL. The CDR3 is 15 amino acids. This CDR3 reads CASSQEWVSKNIQYF. In DNA, the CDR3 is TGCGCCAGCAGCCAAGAATGGGTCAGTAAGAACATTCAGTACTTC.

This chain joins TRBV13 and TRBJ2-2; tentative D call: TRBD1 (5 bases). V was trimmed by 6 bases and J by 8 bases, leaving 13 bases between them. The CDR3 is made up of 13 amino acids. Germline V gene lookup returns CDR1 PRHDT and CDR2 FYEKMQ (reference sequence). DNA of the CDR3: TGTGCCAGCAGTTTCAGGGAAGTTGGGGAGCTGTTTTTT. Translating gives CASSFREVGELFF. The full variable domain, rest sourced from reference TRBV13 and TRBJ2-2, is AAGVIQSPRHLIKEKRETATLKCYPIPRHDTVYWYQQGPGQDPQFLISFYEKMQSDKGSIPDRFSAQQFSDYHSELNMSSLELGDSALYFCASSFREVGELFFGEGSRLTVL.

V usage is TRBV2 and J usage is TRBJ1-4; no definite D call. V lost 1 base, J lost 8 bases, and 14 bases lay in between. This CDR3 comprises 15 residues. Germline CDR1 is SNHLY and CDR2 is FYNNEI. In DNA, the CDR3 is TGTGCCAGCAGTGAAGGGGTACCTCGTTGGGAAAAACTGTTTTTT. Protein product: CASSEGVPRWEKLFF.

This clone has only a few counts. The genes are TRBV2 and TRBJ1-1; D unclear. The V gene's germline CDR1 is SNHLY and CDR2 FYNNEI. This CDR3 spans 12 amino acids. The ends were cut back, 7 bases at V and 7 bases at J, with 13 bases in the middle. DNA for the CDR3: TGTGCCAGCATCGCCAGTGACTATGAAGCTTTCTTT. Translation: CASIASDYEAFF.

V and J are TRBV27 and TRBJ2-1; the D gene is possibly TRBD1 (5 bases). The V gene's germline CDR1 is MNHEY and CDR2 SMNVEV (reference sequence). This CDR3 is 13 amino acids long. The ends were cut back, 5 bases at V and 7 bases at J, with 12 bases in the middle. The CDR3 sequence is CASSQGSNNEQFF. In DNA form, the CDR3 reads TGTGCCAGCAGTCAGGGATCTAATAATGAGCAGTTCTTC.

The rearrangement uses TRBV6-6 and TRBJ1-1, with a possible D match to TRBD1 (5 bases). Germline-derived CDR1 and CDR2 are MNHNY and SVGAGI (reference sequence). This CDR3 contains 12 residues. Deletions cut 6 bases from V and 6 bases from J, with 11 bases between. In DNA form, the CDR3 reads TGTGCCAGCAGCCCCGCAGGGCCTGAAGCTTTCTTT. Translated, it gives CASSPAGPEAFF.

This CDR3 is CATRERAGNTIYF. As DNA, the CDR3 is TGTGCCACCCGAGAAAGGGCCGGAAACACCATATATTTT. The chain links TRBV6-5 to TRBJ1-3, with D unresolved. Germline loops: CDR1 MNHEY, CDR2 SVGAGI. This CDR3 is 13 amino acids long. V was shortened by 10 bases and J by 4 bases, with 14 bases between the two germline ends.